This section outlines one T cell receptor (beta chain) sequence together with its context. The antigen it recognizes is unknown. One base away there is no much larger clone; base qualities are not given. The entry originates in a study of T cells in localized non-small cell lung cancer (dated by TCRdb to between 2020 and 2021). With regard to the full study: T cell repertoires of 200 to 250 early-stage NSCLC patients were analyzed, with tumors being compared against uninvolved tumor-adjacent lungs. The cohort was made up of 200 to 250 treatment-naive NSCLC patients whose localized lung tumors had been resected. Of the NSCLC patients, over 120 were male and 85 to 110 were female, and the mean age was around 66 years. General findings and caveats noted by the study authors: Because multi-region tumor sequencing was not performed, intratumor heterogeneity could not be ruled out. A median of 57 of the top 100 tumor clones were detected in paired uninvolved adjacent lung, and 28 of these tumor clones were also found among the top 100 clones of the paired uninvolved adjacent lung. Because the study design was exploratory, TCR variables were selected using unadjusted p-values without false-discovery rate correction. Higher blood T cell density associated with longer overall survival, while higher adjacent-lung clonality associated with shorter survival. Uninvolved tumor-adjacent lung showed the highest T cell clonality, higher than tumor, which suggests more focused antigenic responses in the uninvolved tumor-adjacent lung.

At diagnosis, peripheral blood, uninvolved tumor-adjacent lung and tumor were collected and were preserved as a mix of fresh-frozen and FFPE material. For TCR repertoire profiling, blood samples were analyzed in the form of peripheral blood mononuclear cells. TCR beta CDR3 regions were sequenced from DNA using the immunoSEQ Assay. In the source study's methods: T cell density was computed as TCR beta template counts normalized to usable DNA estimated by amplifying housekeeping genes. Using the preseqR package, richness was estimated by extrapolating to 120,000 templates for tissue samples and 400,000 templates for PBMC samples. Clonality was taken to be one minus Pielou's evenness. To identify tissue-enriched TCRs, differential abundance testing was run on productive amino-acid clonotypes with a minimum total count of 5 and an alpha of 0.1. Repertoire overlap between compartments was quantified with the Jaccard Index and Morisita Overlap Index. GLIPH clustered TCR beta CDR3s with public tetramer-defined viral CDR3s; viral motifs required at least three viral sequences plus V-gene enrichment. Imported from immuneACCESS, the table was reduced by TCRdb to in-frame sequences with V and J called. These copies leave out some clones; in studies compared against another copy, an unresolved V gene accounts for under half, and the cause of the remainder is not known. V, J and clone size are taken as reported in that table, and D and trimming were inferred from the DNA itself. In this sample the table shows about 33,000 clones, around 80% of which occur a single time. Jointly, the top ten make up 15% to 20% of the sample.

The germline ends are 4 bases apart after V is trimmed by 2 bases and J by 5 bases. CDR1 MNHEY and CDR2 SMNVEV are derived from the germline V gene (reference sequence). Taken from cysteine to phenylalanine, the CDR3 has 12 residues. CDR3 DNA only is kept here, 36 bases in frame from base 1. The sequence is built from TRBV27 and TRBJ2-1; the D segment cannot be called with confidence. The receptor comes from a male donor aged 60 or older with stage III squamous cell lung carcinoma. The specimen was peripheral blood, collected before any cancer treatment. The DNA sequence is as follows: TGTGCCAGCAGTTTACGCCACAATGAGCAGTTCTTC. Translation gives CASSLRHNEQFF.